This TCR beta chain came from a study of blood T cells in healthy people across ages. Trimming took off 2 bases at V and 5 bases at J, with 25 bases between the two ends. This CDR3 has 19 amino acids. This clonotype was seen a handful of times. With a J-beta primer mix and a sample-barcoded 5' primer, a second PCR ran roughly 7 to 11 cycles. MiXCR, run by TCRdb on the 5' RACE reads, gives a single entry per CDR3 protein. The sample shows over a million distinct CDR3 sequences, 35% to 45% of them seen only once. The chain links TRBV12-3 or TRBV12-4 to TRBJ2-1; D may be TRBD2 (6 bases). The TCR comes from a woman aged 18-35 years in good health. Sequenced material: blood. The CDR3 sequence: CASSLRARGLTAGDNEQFF. The CDR3 DNA follows: TGTGCCAGCAGTTTACGAGCGCGGGGACTCACCGCCGGGGACAATGAGCAGTTCTTC.